The 31 T cell receptor beta chains listed next were all sequenced from one sample in a study of blood T cells in healthy people across ages. Combining a sample-barcoded 5' primer with a J-beta primer mix, a second PCR ran for roughly 6 to 12 cycles. TCRdb re-analysed the 5' RACE reads in MiXCR, keeping a single row per CDR3 protein. Of 1,500,000 or so distinct CDR3 sequences listed, roughly 64% are singletons. The specimen was blood. These receptors were collected from a man in his late teens or twenties in good health.

V gene TRBV29-1 combines with J gene TRBJ2-7; 7 bases match TRBD2. The CDR3 totals 15 residues. Germline values: CDR1 SQVTM, CDR2 ANQGSEA. V shed 0 bases, J shed 0 bases, and the junction held 5 bases outside the gene matches. The CDR3 region has the DNA TGCAGCGTTGAAGATCAGGCTAGCGGCTCCTACGAGCAGTACTTC. Translating gives CSVEDQASGSYEQYF.

The rearrangement joins TRBV9 to TRBJ2-3; unclear D gene. The V gene lost 7 bases and the J gene lost 1 base, with 13 bases spanning the gap. Germline loops: CDR1 SGDLS, CDR2 YYNGEE. The CDR3 is 14 residues long. The CDR3 loop reads CASSRWGGTDTQYF. The CDR3, as DNA: TGTGCCAGCTCCAGATGGGGTGGCACAGATACGCAGTATTTT.

The chain couples TRBV28 to TRBJ1-2; the D gene is possibly TRBD1 (5 bases). The CDR3 is 13 residues long. V was shortened by 10 bases and J by 8 bases, with 20 bases between the two germline ends. Per the germline V gene, CDR1 is MDHEN and CDR2 is SYDVKM. The CDR3 spells CATFGTYPTGYTF. The CDR3 DNA reads as TGTGCCACCTTCGGGACGTACCCTACGGGCTACACCTTC.

This chain connects TRBV7-9 to TRBJ1-6; 7 bases match TRBD1. Trimming removed 7 bases from V and 0 bases from J; junction bases left unmatched: 9. Germline CDR1 reads SEHNR; CDR2 reads FQNEAQ (reference sequence). The CDR3 is 17 amino acids. CDR3 residues: CASNQPGQSSYNSPLHF. CDR3 in DNA: TGTGCCAGCAACCAGCCGGGACAGAGCTCCTATAATTCACCCCTCCACTTT.

The chain links TRBV6-6 to TRBJ2-7; no firm D call. There are 14 residues in the CDR3. Trimming removed 0 bases from V and 0 bases from J, with 6 bases in between. The germline V gene encodes CDR1 MNHNY and CDR2 SVGAGI (reference sequence). The CDR3 spells CASSYSATSYEQYF. The CDR3 DNA follows: TGTGCCAGCAGTTACTCGGCGACCTCCTACGAGCAGTACTTC.

The chain joins TRBV28 to TRBJ2-7; 8 nucleotides agree with TRBD1. V lost 6 bases and J lost 6; bases outside the gene matches: 13. CDR3 size: 15 residues. The germline CDR1 and CDR2 sequences are MDHEN and SYDVKM. CDR3 protein: CASSRDPDRVGEQYF. CDR3 nucleotides: TGTGCCAGCAGCCGGGACCCGGACAGGGTGGGCGAGCAGTACTTC.

The V and J genes are TRBV29-1 and TRBJ1-1; TRBD1 matches at 8 bases. The CDR3 has 12 amino acids. The germline V gene has CDR1 SQVTM and CDR2 ANQGSEA. V was clipped by 7 bases and J by 1 base; unmatched bases: 2. The DNA for the CDR3 is TGCAGCGGGGGGACAGGGAACACTGAAGCTTTCTTT. It codes for CSGGTGNTEAFF.

This clonotype was counted only a few times. The chain carries TRBV10-1 and TRBJ2-5; 13 bases map to TRBD2. The junction had 5 bases not matched to a gene; V was cut back by 6 bases and J by 1 base. Germline CDR1 reads WNHNN; CDR2 reads SYGVQD (reference sequence). The CDR3 has 16 residues. The chain's CDR3 is CASSSGLAGRQETQYF. As DNA, the CDR3 is TGCGCCAGCAGCTCGGGACTAGCGGGGCGCCAAGAGACCCAGTACTTC.

The chain is built from TRBV20-1 and TRBJ1-2; D remains unclear. Germline assignment: CDR1 DFQATT and CDR2 SNEGSKA (reference sequence). The V end was cut by 0 bases, the J end by 4 bases, with 12 bases between. The CDR3 totals 14 residues. CDR3 nucleotides: TGCAGTGCTAGAGATCGCGGAGGCCCCTATGGCTACACCTTC. It yields the protein CSARDRGGPYGYTF.

The chain couples TRBV10-3 to TRBJ2-1; D is perhaps TRBD2 (6 bases). Germline CDR1 reads ENHRY; CDR2 reads SYGVKD. This CDR3 has 15 residues. The V end lost 3 bases, the J end lost 7 bases, and 16 bases lay between the germline ends. This chain's CDR3 is CAISDSRPLANEQFF. DNA of the CDR3: TGTGCCATCAGTGACAGTCGACCTCTAGCGAATGAGCAGTTCTTC.

The rearrangement links TRBV5-1 to TRBJ2-2, with a tentative D call TRBD2 (7 bases). The V end lost 10 bases, the J end lost 1 base, and 17 bases lay between the germline ends. Germline values: CDR1 SGHRS, CDR2 YFSETQ. CDR3 length equals 15 residues. The CDR3 reads CAGRAGAENTGELFF. DNA of the CDR3: TGCGCCGGCCGCGCGGGGGCCGAGAACACCGGGGAGCTGTTTTTT.

Comments on this clonotype: A much bigger clone sits one base away, suggesting this may be a read error. Written as DNA, the CDR3 is TGTACCAGCAGCTCTACGTGGGGAAATACGCAGTATTTT. Its protein is CTSSSTWGNTQYF. The genes are TRBV12-3 or TRBV12-4 and TRBJ2-3; D is undetermined. This CDR3 has 13 amino acids.

The chain is built from TRBV27 and TRBJ2-7; D might be TRBD2 (5 bases). Germline values: CDR1 MNHEY, CDR2 SMNVEV (reference sequence). V was pared by 7 bases and J by 1 base, with 11 bases between. This CDR3 comprises 13 residues. CDR3 sequence (DNA): TGTGCCAGCAAACGGGGTATATCCTACGAGCAGTACTTC. Protein: CASKRGISYEQYF.

This clonotype was seen more than once but under ten times. This rearrangement joins TRBV9 to TRBJ2-5, with D possibly TRBD2 on 6 matching bases. The J call is uncertain, as TRBJ2-7 better fits the DNA end. The germline V gene has CDR1 SGDLS and CDR2 YYNGEE. There are 14 residues in the CDR3. The CDR3 loop reads CASSAPGTHYEQYF. In nucleotides, the CDR3 is TGTGCCAGCAGCGCCCCCGGGACTCACTACGAGCAGTACTTC.

This clonotype was seen a few times. V usage is TRBV6-2 or TRBV6-3 and J usage is TRBJ2-1; maybe TRBD1 (6 bases). This CDR3 comprises 16 residues. Trimming took off 0 bases at V and 2 bases at J, with 11 bases between the two ends. CDR1 and CDR2 from the germline V gene are MNHEY and SVGEGT. The CDR3 sequence is CASSYSTQGPYNEQFF. The DNA of the CDR3 is TGTGCCAGCAGTTACTCCACACAGGGTCCCTACAATGAGCAGTTCTTC.

This clonotype was found a few times. The chain combines TRBV10-3 with TRBJ1-1, with 12 bases matching TRBD1. CDR1 ENHRY and CDR2 SYGVKD come from the germline V gene. The CDR3 runs to 14 residues. The V gene end was trimmed by 6 bases and the J gene end by 4 bases; junction bases not matched to a gene: 3. The CDR3 nucleotides are TGTGCCATCAGGGGACAGGGGGCGGTCACTGAAGCTTTCTTT. Amino acid sequence: CAIRGQGAVTEAFF.

The V and J genes are TRBV12-3 or TRBV12-4 and TRBJ1-2; D not certain. CDR3 length: 13 residues. Trimming cost V 6 bases and J 5 bases, with 13 bases left between them. The CDR3 sequence: CASRTGRRYGYTF. For the CDR3, the DNA is TGTGCCAGCAGAACTGGCCGGAGATATGGCTACACCTTC.

The CDR3 loop reads CASSLTSDPNYGYTF. DNA for the CDR3: TGTGCCAGCAGTTTAACCTCCGATCCTAACTATGGCTACACCTTC. V is TRBV27 and J is TRBJ1-2; D gene uncertain. The CDR3 has 15 residues. Between the trimmed V and J ends, which lost 2 bases and 0 bases, there was a span of 10 bases. Germline V lookup: CDR1 MNHEY, CDR2 SMNVEV (reference sequence).

Comment on this clonotype: At one end the junction does not follow the germline gene, possibly because of a read error. The CDR3 is CASSLDTPARNRPQHF. CDR3 nucleotide sequence: TGTGCCAGCAGTCTAGATACCCCGGCCCGAAATCGGCCCCAGCATTTT. The V call is TRBV28, the J call TRBJ1-5; no clear D gene. This CDR3 comprises 16 residues. Germline-derived CDR1 and CDR2 are MDHEN and SYDVKM.

This clonotype was seen only a few times. This rearrangement joins TRBV20-1 to TRBJ1-6; D gene ambiguous. Between the trimmed V and J ends, which lost 6 bases and 0 bases, there was a span of 15 bases. Germline lookup yields CDR1 DFQATT and CDR2 SNEGSKA (reference sequence). The CDR3 has 16 amino acids. The CDR3 here is CSAPRRGSSYNSPLHF. CDR3 nucleotide sequence: TGCAGTGCCCCTAGGAGAGGGAGCTCCTATAATTCACCCCTCCACTTT.

The chain is built from TRBV14 and TRBJ1-1; D ambiguous. Germline CDR1 and CDR2: SGHDN and FVKESK. The length of the CDR3 is 13 residues. The V end lost 7 bases, the J end lost 0 bases, and 9 bases lay between the germline ends. This CDR3 is CASTGAVNTEAFF. CDR3 in DNA: TGTGCCAGCACCGGCGCAGTGAACACTGAAGCTTTCTTT.

The gene calls are TRBV5-1 and TRBJ1-2; 7 nucleotides line up with TRBD1. Looked up from germline, CDR1 is SGHRS and CDR2 is YFSETQ. CDR3 length equals 13 residues. Trimming took 4 bases from V and 10 from J; bases not matched to a gene: 10. CDR3 nucleotide sequence: TGCGCCAGCAGCCCCACAGGGGAGGGGGCCTACACCTTC. Protein: CASSPTGEGAYTF.

The chain recombines TRBV3-1 with TRBJ2-3, with 12 bases lining up with TRBD1. Germline CDR1 LGHDT, CDR2 YNNKEL (reference sequence). This CDR3 has 19 amino acids. Trimming at V came to 2 bases and at J to 5 bases, leaving 14 bases not matched to a gene. DNA of the CDR3: TGTGCCAGCAGCCAACCCATACCCGGGACAGGGGGCGGAATAGATACGCAGTATTTT. Its translation: CASSQPIPGTGGGIDTQYF.

This chain links TRBV24-1 with TRBJ2-2; maybe TRBD1 (6 bases). Germline V gene data show CDR1 as KGHDR and CDR2 as SFDVKD. V was shortened by 7 bases and J by 5 bases, with 7 bases between the two germline ends. This CDR3 has 12 amino acids. The CDR3 nucleotides read TGTGCCACCAGAACAGGGACCGGGGAGCTGTTTTTT. This codes for CATRTGTGELFF.

This clonotype was recorded once. This chain uses TRBV3-1 with TRBJ2-4; a possible D gene is TRBD2 (6 bases). Germline V gene lookup returns CDR1 LGHDT and CDR2 YNNKEL (reference sequence). V lost 1 base, J lost 2 bases, and 9 bases lay in between. The CDR3 loop spans 15 amino acids. The CDR3 here is CASSQVRGTKNIQYF. CDR3 coding DNA: TGTGCCAGCAGCCAAGTCCGGGGGACCAAAAACATTCAGTACTTC.

The chain links TRBV12-3 or TRBV12-4 to TRBJ1-1, with D maybe TRBD1 (6 bases). The V end was cut by 5 bases, the J end by 6 bases, with 13 bases between. This CDR3 has 13 amino acids. For the CDR3, the DNA is TGTGCCAGCAGTAACCCCGGACAGCCTGAAGCTTTCTTT. Protein product: CASSNPGQPEAFF.

This chain uses TRBV4-1 with TRBJ1-5; D may be TRBD1 (6 bases). V shed 6 bases and J shed 2 bases, with 14 bases lying between them. Looked up from germline, CDR1 is MGHRA and CDR2 is YSYEKL. The CDR3 loop spans 15 amino acids. The DNA for the CDR3 is TGCGCCAGCAGTCCACAGGGCCTTGGCAATCAGCCCCAGCATTTT. It encodes CASSPQGLGNQPQHF.

The CDR3 DNA reads TGCAGTGCTCGCTGGGCTTTGGGGAACTATGGCTACACCTTC. Protein sequence: CSARWALGNYGYTF. This chain uses TRBV20-1 with TRBJ1-2; D not certain. The germline CDR1 and CDR2 sequences are DFQATT and SNEGSKA (reference sequence). The CDR3 covers 14 residues. The V end lost 5 bases, the J end lost 2 bases, and 15 bases lay between the germline ends.

This clonotype was picked up a small number of times. The rearrangement joins TRBV6-6 to TRBJ1-2; a weak D match, TRBD1 (6 bases). This CDR3 is built from 13 residues. From germline, CDR1 is MNHNY and CDR2 SVGAGI (reference sequence). With 2 bases removed from V and 7 bases from J, the gap between germline ends came to 11 bases. For the CDR3, the DNA is TGTGCCAGCAGTTACCCAGGGGTTTCTGGCTACACCTTC. Amino acid sequence: CASSYPGVSGYTF.

The V call is TRBV9, the J call TRBJ2-5; TRBD1 is a possible D gene (7 bases). Trimming cost V 0 bases and J 13 bases, with 13 bases left between them. Germline V lookup: CDR1 SGDLS, CDR2 YYNGEE. The CDR3 contains 12 residues. The DNA for the CDR3 is TGTGCCAGCAGCGTAGACCAGGGGGGAATGTACTTC. The encoded protein is CASSVDQGGMYF.

This clonotype was seen a few times. The chain is built from TRBV29-1 and TRBJ2-1; 11 positions match TRBD1. Losses at the gene ends were 6 bases for V and 8 bases for J; bases not matched to a gene: 9. The CDR3 has 14 residues. Germline V CDR1 and CDR2: SQVTM, ANQGSEA. In DNA form, the CDR3 reads TGCAGCGTACCCCGGGACAGGGGGTACCATGAGCAGTTCTTC. Amino acid sequence: CSVPRDRGYHEQFF.